Following are 14 T cell receptor beta chains from one sample sequenced in a study of blood T cell repertoires in COVID-19. Profiling relied on immunoSEQ multiplex PCR, and the TCRdb table lists in-frame clones only, not all of them. This sample has just under 85,000 clones, with around nine tenths found just once. Source material: peripheral blood. The receptors originated from a man older than 75 with active or convalescent COVID-19.

The rearrangement links TRBV7-2 to TRBJ2-5, with 8 bases fitting TRBD2. CDR1 is SGHTA, CDR2 FQGNSA, per germline. V shed 0 bases, J shed 4 bases, and the junction held 1 base outside the gene matches. This CDR3 is built from 14 residues. CDR3 protein: CASSLASGRETQYF. In DNA form, the CDR3 reads TGTGCCAGCAGCTTAGCAAGCGGGAGAGAGACCCAGTACTTC.

The rearrangement uses TRBV6-6 and TRBJ1-2; D may be TRBD1 (5 bases). The CDR3 extends over 13 amino acids. The V gene's germline CDR1 is MNHNY and CDR2 SVGAGI (reference sequence). Trimming shortened V by 6 bases and J by 7 bases, and 15 bases separated the two germline ends. The CDR3 is CASSPDRSSGYTF. CDR3 in DNA: TGTGCCAGCAGCCCTGACAGATCTTCTGGCTACACCTTC.

V is TRBV5-1 and J is TRBJ1-6; 7 bases agree with TRBD1. With V trimmed by 4 bases and J by 10 bases, 5 bases remained unmatched. The CDR3 contains 13 residues. The V gene's germline CDR1 is SGHRS and CDR2 YFSETQ. Here the CDR3 reads CASSPQGESPLHF. The DNA of the CDR3 is TGCGCCAGCAGCCCTCAGGGGGAATCACCCCTCCACTTT.

This CDR3 reads CASRRDYSDTQYF. The CDR3 coding sequence is TGTGCCAGCAGGCGGGACTACTCGGATACGCAGTATTTT. The rearrangement joins TRBV6-5 to TRBJ2-3; TRBD2 agrees at 7 bases. Losses at the gene ends were 6 bases for V and 6 bases for J; bases not matched to a gene: 6. The CDR3 is 13 residues long. Germline loops: CDR1 MNHEY, CDR2 SVGAGI.

The chain recombines TRBV19 with TRBJ1-2; 11 positions agree with TRBD1. V gave up 7 bases and J gave up 4 bases; unmatched junction bases: 8. Germline CDR1 reads LNHDA; CDR2 reads SQIVND (reference sequence). This CDR3 is 15 amino acids long. The CDR3 region is CASTPGDRGIYGYTF. The CDR3 DNA is TGTGCCAGTACCCCTGGGGACAGGGGGATCTATGGCTACACCTTC.

This clone was seen only a few times. J is TRBJ1-2 and V is TRBV2, with D maybe TRBD1 (6 bases). The germline V and J ends were trimmed by 3 bases and 4 bases, with 12 bases remaining between them. Germline assignment: CDR1 SNHLY and CDR2 FYNNEI. The CDR3 extends over 14 amino acids. DNA of the CDR3: TGTGCCAGCAGTGAGTCGGACAGACCCTATGGCTACACCTTC. This translates into CASSESDRPYGYTF.

The CDR3 spells CASLGTGNQPQHF. The DNA for the CDR3 is TGTGCCAGCCTAGGGACTGGCAATCAGCCCCAGCATTTT. The chain combines TRBV6-5 with TRBJ1-5; D possibly corresponds to TRBD1 (5 bases). Trimming removed 8 bases at V and 2 bases at J, with 10 bases between. The CDR3 length is 13 residues. Germline V gene data show CDR1 as MNHEY and CDR2 as SVGAGI.

The V and J genes are TRBV28 and TRBJ2-2, with D perhaps TRBD2 (6 bases). Germline V lookup: CDR1 MDHEN, CDR2 SYDVKM. The CDR3 loop spans 14 amino acids. The germline V and J ends were trimmed by 5 bases and 4 bases, with 11 bases remaining between them. CDR3 protein: CASSPPGGTGELFF. As DNA, the CDR3 is TGTGCCAGCAGTCCCCCCGGGGGCACCGGGGAGCTGTTTTTT.

V usage is TRBV6-1 and J usage is TRBJ2-7, with 14 bases that match TRBD2. V shed 4 bases, J shed 6 bases, and the junction held 8 bases outside the gene matches. In germline, CDR1 is MNHNS, CDR2 SASEGT. This CDR3 region has 16 residues. In DNA form, the CDR3 reads TGTGCCAGCAGTGCTGGGACTAGCGGGAGACACGGCGAGCAGTACGTC. It translates to CASSAGTSGRHGEQYV.

This clone was seen a few times. The rearrangement links TRBV15 to TRBJ1-6, with 9 bases lining up with TRBD1. After removal of 0 bases from V and 8 bases from J, the junction contained 8 bases not matched to a gene. Germline CDR1 and CDR2: LNHNV and YYDKDF (reference sequence). The length of the CDR3 is 17 residues. CDR3 nucleotides: TGTGCCACCAGCAGAGATGCGGGACAGGGTGGTTATTCACCCCTCCACTTT. This sequence encodes CATSRDAGQGGYSPLHF. Supplemented by reference TRBV15 and TRBJ1-6, the full variable domain reads DAMVIQNPRYQVTQFGKPVTLSCSQTLNHNVMYWYQQKSSQAPKLLFHYYDKDFNNEADTPDNFQSRRPNTSFCFLDIRSPGLGDTAMYLCATSRDAGQGGYSPLHFGNGTRLTVT.

This chain connects TRBV7-3 to TRBJ2-1, with TRBD1 matching 8 bases. CDR3 size: 13 residues. The V and J ends lost 5 bases and 8 bases, in that order; junction bases with no gene match: 5. Germline V lookup: CDR1 SGHTA, CDR2 FQGTGA. The CDR3 here is CASSETGVHEQFF. CDR3 bases: TGTGCCAGCAGCGAGACAGGGGTGCATGAGCAGTTCTTC.

For the CDR3, the DNA is TGTGCCAGCAGTGGTGACAGGGAGGCGTATGGCTACACCTTC. This gives the protein CASSGDREAYGYTF. This chain links TRBV2 with TRBJ1-2, with TRBD1 matching over 7 bases. The CDR3 runs to 14 residues. The V gene's germline CDR1 is SNHLY and CDR2 FYNNEI. J gave up 5 bases and V 4 bases, and 7 bases lay outside the gene matches.

This clone appeared a few times. The chain uses TRBV30 and TRBJ1-5, with D perhaps TRBD1 (5 bases). This CDR3 region has 15 residues. The germline V and J ends were trimmed by 2 bases and 5 bases, with 16 bases remaining between them. Per the germline V gene, CDR1 is GTSNPN and CDR2 is SVGIG (reference sequence). The CDR3 is CAWSRGVIADQPQHF. In DNA form, the CDR3 reads TGTGCCTGGAGTCGGGGGGTAATAGCGGATCAGCCCCAGCATTTT.

This chain links TRBV30 with TRBJ1-2, with D possibly matching TRBD1 (5 bases). The germline V gene has CDR1 GTSNPN and CDR2 SVGIG (reference sequence). The V end lost 0 bases, the J end lost 5 bases, and 10 bases lay between the germline ends. The CDR3 is 13 residues long. Here the CDR3 reads CAWSVDTIYGYTF. The CDR3 DNA follows: TGTGCCTGGAGTGTGGACACTATTTATGGCTACACCTTC. The full variable domain, completed using reference TRBV30 and TRBJ1-2, is SQTIHQWPATLVQPVGSPLSLECTVEGTSNPNLYWYRQAAGRGLQLLFYSVGIGQISSEVPQNLSASRPQDRQFILSSKKLLLSDSGFYLCAWSVDTIYGYTFGSGTRLTVV.